This T cell receptor (beta chain) was recovered during a study of blood T cell repertoires in COVID-19. This clone showed up just once. The table came from immunoSEQ multiplex PCR; TCRdb's copy has only in-frame clones and leaves some out. This sample has approximately 300,000 clones, with 86% found just once. The CDR3 covers 14 residues. With V trimmed by 4 bases and J by 3 bases, 4 bases remained unmatched. Germline V gives CDR1 SGHRS, CDR2 YFSETQ. The receptor was derived from a woman in her fifties or sixties with acute or convalescent COVID-19. Sequenced material: peripheral blood. The chain combines TRBV5-1 with TRBJ2-7; TRBD2 agrees at 10 bases. The CDR3 bases are TGCGCCAGCAGCCTAGCGGGAGCCGGCTACGAGCAGTACTTC. Translated, it gives CASSLAGAGYEQYF. Combining the CDR3 with reference TRBV5-1 and TRBJ2-7 gives the whole variable domain KAGVTQTPRYLIKTRGQQVTLSCSPISGHRSVSWYQQTPGQGLQFLFEYFSETQRNKGNFPGRFSGRQFSNSRSEMNVSTLELGDSALYLCASSLAGAGYEQYFGPGTRLTVT.